The 6 T cell receptor beta chains listed next were all sequenced from one sample in a study of blood T cell repertoires in COVID-19. TCRdb's copy holds only in-frame clones and misses some; the assay was immunoSEQ multiplex PCR. The sample yields over 350,000 clones, 90% to 95% seen once. The sequencing sample was made of PBMCs or T cells enriched from blood (not recorded which). These receptor sequences come from a woman in her thirties or forties who had been exposed to COVID-19.

The chain recombines TRBV5-6 with TRBJ1-4; 7 bases line up with TRBD1. The CDR3 totals 12 residues. V was pared by 0 bases and J by 14 bases, with 4 bases of the junction left unmatched. Germline CDR1 and CDR2: SGHDT and YYEEEE. CDR3 region: CASSLADRVLFF. CDR3 bases: TGTGCCAGCAGCTTGGCAGACAGGGTGCTGTTTTTT.

This chain uses TRBV29-1 with TRBJ1-5; TRBD1 aligns across 7 bases. From germline, CDR1 is SQVTM and CDR2 ANQGSEA. Trimming cost V 4 bases and J 5 bases; bases outside gene matches: 5. The CDR3 is 13 residues long. The CDR3 coding sequence is TGCAGCGTTGGACAGGGTGTTGATCAGCCCCAGCATTTT. Protein: CSVGQGVDQPQHF.

V and J are TRBV24-1 and TRBJ1-2; a weak D match, TRBD1 (5 bases). CDR3 length equals 13 residues. The V gene lost 6 bases and the J gene lost 3 bases, with 10 bases spanning the gap. Germline-derived CDR1 and CDR2 are KGHDR and SFDVKD. The CDR3, as DNA: TGTGCCACCAGTTGGCGGGACTACTATGGCTACACCTTC. This codes for CATSWRDYYGYTF.

The V call is TRBV4-2, the J call TRBJ2-6, with D perhaps matching TRBD2 (5 bases). V lost 4 bases, J lost 3 bases, and 16 bases lay in between. Germline-derived CDR1 and CDR2 are LGHNA and YNFKEQ. The CDR3 spans 17 residues. The CDR3 DNA reads TGTGCCAGCAGCCGCTCAGCACGGGGAGATGGGGCCAACGTCCTGACTTTC. Encoded protein: CASSRSARGDGANVLTF.

This chain connects TRBV3-1 (or the pseudogene TRBV3-2) to TRBJ1-1, with TRBD1 identical over 9 bases. CDR1 is LGHDT and CDR2 is YNNKEL in the germline V gene (reference sequence). There are 13 residues in the CDR3. Unmatched junction bases numbered 6, after V lost 3 bases and J lost 10 bases. CDR3 DNA sequence: TGTGCCAGCAGCCAGCTTACAGGGGGCAGAGCTTTCTTT. It specifies CASSQLTGGRAFF.

This clone was observed once. The chain links TRBV15 to TRBJ2-3, with 9 bases identical to TRBD1. Unmatched junction bases numbered 10, after V lost 4 bases and J lost 2 bases. The length of the CDR3 is 17 residues. Germline values: CDR1 LNHNV, CDR2 YYDKDF (reference sequence). The CDR3 sequence is CATSKEPGTGLTDTQYF. In nucleotides, the CDR3 is TGTGCCACCAGCAAAGAACCCGGGACAGGGCTCACAGATACGCAGTATTTT.